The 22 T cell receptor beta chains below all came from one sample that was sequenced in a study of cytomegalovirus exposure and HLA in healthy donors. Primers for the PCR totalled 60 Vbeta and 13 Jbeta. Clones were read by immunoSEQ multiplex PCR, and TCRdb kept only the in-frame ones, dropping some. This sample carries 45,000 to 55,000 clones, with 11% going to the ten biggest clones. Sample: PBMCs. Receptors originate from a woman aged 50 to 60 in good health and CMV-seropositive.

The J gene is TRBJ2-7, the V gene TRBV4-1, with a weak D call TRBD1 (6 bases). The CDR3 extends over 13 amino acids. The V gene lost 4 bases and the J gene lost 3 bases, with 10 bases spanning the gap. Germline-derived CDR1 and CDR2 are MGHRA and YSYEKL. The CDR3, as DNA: TGCGCCAGCAGCCCAACAGGGTACTACGAGCAGTACTTC. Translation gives CASSPTGYYEQYF.

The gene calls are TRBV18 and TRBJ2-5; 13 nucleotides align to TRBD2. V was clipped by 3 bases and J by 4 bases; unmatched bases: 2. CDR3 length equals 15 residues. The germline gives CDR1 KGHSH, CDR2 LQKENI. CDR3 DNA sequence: TGTGCCAGCTCACCCGGACTAGCGGGAGTAGAGACCCAGTACTTC. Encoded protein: CASSPGLAGVETQYF.

The CDR3 DNA reads TGTGCCAGCAGCTTAAACCGGGGTTCGAATGAAAAACTGTTTTTT. As protein: CASSLNRGSNEKLFF. This chain uses TRBV7-2 with TRBJ1-4; no clear D. Trimming took off 2 bases at V and 5 bases at J, with 12 bases between the two ends. The CDR3 contains 15 residues. CDR1 is SGHTA and CDR2 is FQGNSA in the germline V gene.

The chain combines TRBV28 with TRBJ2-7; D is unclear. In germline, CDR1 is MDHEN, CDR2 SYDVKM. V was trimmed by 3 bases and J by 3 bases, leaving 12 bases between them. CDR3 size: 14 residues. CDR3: CASSFGRSVYEQYF. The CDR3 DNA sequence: TGTGCCAGCAGTTTCGGCAGGTCCGTCTACGAGCAGTACTTC.

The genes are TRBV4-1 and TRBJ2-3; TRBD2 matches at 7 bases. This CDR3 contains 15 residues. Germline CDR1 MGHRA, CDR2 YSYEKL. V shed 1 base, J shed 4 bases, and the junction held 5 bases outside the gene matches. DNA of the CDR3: TGCGCCAGCAGCCAAGTTGGACTAGTCGCAGATACGCAGTATTTT. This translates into CASSQVGLVADTQYF.

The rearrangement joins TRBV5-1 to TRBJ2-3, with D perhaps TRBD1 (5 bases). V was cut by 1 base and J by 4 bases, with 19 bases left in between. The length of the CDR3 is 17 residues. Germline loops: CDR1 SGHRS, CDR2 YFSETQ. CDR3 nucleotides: TGCGCCAGCAGCTTGAATGGAATCAGGGATTGGGCAGATACGCAGTATTTT. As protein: CASSLNGIRDWADTQYF.

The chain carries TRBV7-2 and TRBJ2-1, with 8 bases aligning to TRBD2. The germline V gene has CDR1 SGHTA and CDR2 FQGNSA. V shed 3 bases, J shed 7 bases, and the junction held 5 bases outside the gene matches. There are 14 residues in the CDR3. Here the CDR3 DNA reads TGTGCCAGCAGCTTTTTAGCGGGGAGGAATGAGCAGTTCTTC. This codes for CASSFLAGRNEQFF.

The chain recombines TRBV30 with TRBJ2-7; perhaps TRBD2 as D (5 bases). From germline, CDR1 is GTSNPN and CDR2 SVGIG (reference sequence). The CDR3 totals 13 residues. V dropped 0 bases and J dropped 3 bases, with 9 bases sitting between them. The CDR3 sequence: CAWSVTSHYEQYF. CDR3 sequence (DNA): TGTGCCTGGAGTGTAACTAGTCACTACGAGCAGTACTTC.

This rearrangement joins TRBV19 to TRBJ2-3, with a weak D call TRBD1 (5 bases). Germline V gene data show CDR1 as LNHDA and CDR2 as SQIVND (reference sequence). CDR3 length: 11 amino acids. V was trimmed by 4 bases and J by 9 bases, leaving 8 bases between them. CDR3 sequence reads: CASSKGPTQYF. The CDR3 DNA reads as TGTGCCAGTAGTAAGGGGCCCACGCAGTATTTT. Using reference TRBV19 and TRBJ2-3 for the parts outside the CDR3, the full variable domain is DGGITQSPKYLFRKEGQNVTLSCEQNLNHDAMYWYRQDPGQGLRLIYYSQIVNDFQKGDIAEGYSVSREKKESFPLTVTSAQKNPTAFYLCASSKGPTQYFGPGTRLTVL.

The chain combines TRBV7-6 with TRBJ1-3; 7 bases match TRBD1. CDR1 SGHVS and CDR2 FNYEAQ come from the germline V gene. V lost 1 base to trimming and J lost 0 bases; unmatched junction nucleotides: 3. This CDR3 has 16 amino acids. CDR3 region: CASSLVGTASGNTIYF. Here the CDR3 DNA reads TGTGCCAGCAGCTTAGTGGGGACAGCCTCTGGAAACACCATATATTTT.

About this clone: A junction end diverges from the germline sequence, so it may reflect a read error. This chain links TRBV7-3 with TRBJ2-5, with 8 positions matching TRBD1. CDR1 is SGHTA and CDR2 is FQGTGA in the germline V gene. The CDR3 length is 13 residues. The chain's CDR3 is CASSVTGGETQYF. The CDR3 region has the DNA TGTGCCAGCAGCGTAACAGGGGGAGAGACCCAGTACTTC.

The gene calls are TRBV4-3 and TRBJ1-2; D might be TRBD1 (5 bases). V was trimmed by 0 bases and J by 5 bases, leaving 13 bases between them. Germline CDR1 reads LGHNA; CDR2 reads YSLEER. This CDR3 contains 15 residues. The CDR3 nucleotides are TGCGCCAGCAGCCAAGATTGGGGAGGGGCGTATGGCTACACCTTC. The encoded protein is CASSQDWGGAYGYTF.

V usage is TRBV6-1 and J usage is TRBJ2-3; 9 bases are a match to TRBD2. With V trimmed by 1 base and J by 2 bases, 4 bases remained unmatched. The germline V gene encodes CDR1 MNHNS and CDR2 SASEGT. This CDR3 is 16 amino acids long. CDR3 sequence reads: CASSEGAGGSTDTQYF. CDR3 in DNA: TGTGCCAGCAGTGAAGGGGCGGGGGGGTCCACAGATACGCAGTATTTT.

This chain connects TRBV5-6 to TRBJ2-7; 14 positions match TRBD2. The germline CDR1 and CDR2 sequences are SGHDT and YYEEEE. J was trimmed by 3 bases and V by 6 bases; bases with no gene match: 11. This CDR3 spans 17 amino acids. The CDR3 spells CASKGTSGGSSFYEQYF. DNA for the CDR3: TGTGCCAGCAAAGGGACTAGCGGGGGTTCGTCATTCTACGAGCAGTACTTC.

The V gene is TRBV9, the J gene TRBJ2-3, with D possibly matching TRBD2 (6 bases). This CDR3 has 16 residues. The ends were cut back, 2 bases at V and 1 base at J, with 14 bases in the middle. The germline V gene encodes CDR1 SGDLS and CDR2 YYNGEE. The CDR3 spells CASSVRLATGTDTQYF. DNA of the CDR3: TGTGCCAGCAGCGTCCGGCTAGCGACTGGCACAGATACGCAGTATTTT. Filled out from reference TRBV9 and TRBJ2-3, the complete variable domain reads DSGVTQTPKHLITATGQRVTLRCSPRSGDLSVYWYQQSLDQGLQFLIQYYNGEERAKGNILERFSAQQFPDLHSELNLSSLELGDSALYFCASSVRLATGTDTQYFGPGTRLTVL.

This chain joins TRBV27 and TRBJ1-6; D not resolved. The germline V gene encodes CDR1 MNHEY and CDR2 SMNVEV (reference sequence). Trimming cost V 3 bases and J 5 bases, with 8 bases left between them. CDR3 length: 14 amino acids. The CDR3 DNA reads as TGTGCCAGCAGTTTCTGGCGGAATAATTCACCCCTCCACTTT. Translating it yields CASSFWRNNSPLHF.

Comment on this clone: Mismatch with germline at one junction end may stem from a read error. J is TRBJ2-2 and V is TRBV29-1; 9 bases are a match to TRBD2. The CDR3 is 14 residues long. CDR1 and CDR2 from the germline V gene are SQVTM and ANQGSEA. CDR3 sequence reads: CSAKRGENTGELLF. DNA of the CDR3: TGCAGCGCTAAGCGGGGGGAAAACACCGGGGAGCTGCTTTTT.

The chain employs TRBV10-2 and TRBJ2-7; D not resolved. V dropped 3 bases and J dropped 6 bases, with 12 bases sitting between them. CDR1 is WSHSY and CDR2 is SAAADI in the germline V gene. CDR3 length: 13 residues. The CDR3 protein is CASSDTRSSEQYF. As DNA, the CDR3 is TGCGCCAGCAGTGACACGAGGTCTAGCGAGCAGTACTTC.

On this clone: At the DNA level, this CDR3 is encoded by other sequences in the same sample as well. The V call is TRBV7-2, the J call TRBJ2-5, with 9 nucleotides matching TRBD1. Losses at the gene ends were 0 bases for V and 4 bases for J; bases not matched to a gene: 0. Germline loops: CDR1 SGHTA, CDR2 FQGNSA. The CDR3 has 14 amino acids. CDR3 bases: TGTGCCAGCAGCTTAGCGGGACAGGGAGAGACCCAGTACTTC. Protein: CASSLAGQGETQYF. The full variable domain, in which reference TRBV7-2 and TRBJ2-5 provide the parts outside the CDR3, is GAGVSQSPSNKVTEKGKDVELRCDPISGHTALYWYRQSLGQGLEFLIYFQGNSAPDKSGLPSDRFSAERTGGSVSTLTIQRTQQEDSAVYLCASSLAGQGETQYFGPGTRLLVL.

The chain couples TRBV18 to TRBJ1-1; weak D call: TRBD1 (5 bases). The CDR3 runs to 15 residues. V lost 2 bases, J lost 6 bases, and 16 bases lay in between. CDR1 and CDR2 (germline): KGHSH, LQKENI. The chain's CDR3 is CASSPVSQGQSEAFF. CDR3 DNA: TGTGCCAGCTCACCAGTGAGTCAGGGCCAGTCTGAAGCTTTCTTT.

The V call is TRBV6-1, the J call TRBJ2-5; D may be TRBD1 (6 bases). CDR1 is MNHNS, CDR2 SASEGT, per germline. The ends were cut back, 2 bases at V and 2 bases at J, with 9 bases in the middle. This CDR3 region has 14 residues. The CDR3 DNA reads TGTGCCAGCAGTGAATGGGGGCATCAAGAGACCCAGTACTTC. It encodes CASSEWGHQETQYF.

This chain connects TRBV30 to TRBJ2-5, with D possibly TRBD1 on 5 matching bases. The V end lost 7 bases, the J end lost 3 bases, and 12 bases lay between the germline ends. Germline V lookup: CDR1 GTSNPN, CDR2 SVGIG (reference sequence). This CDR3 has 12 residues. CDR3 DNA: TGTGCCTTATGGCCGACAGAAGAGACCCAGTACTTC. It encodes CALWPTEETQYF.